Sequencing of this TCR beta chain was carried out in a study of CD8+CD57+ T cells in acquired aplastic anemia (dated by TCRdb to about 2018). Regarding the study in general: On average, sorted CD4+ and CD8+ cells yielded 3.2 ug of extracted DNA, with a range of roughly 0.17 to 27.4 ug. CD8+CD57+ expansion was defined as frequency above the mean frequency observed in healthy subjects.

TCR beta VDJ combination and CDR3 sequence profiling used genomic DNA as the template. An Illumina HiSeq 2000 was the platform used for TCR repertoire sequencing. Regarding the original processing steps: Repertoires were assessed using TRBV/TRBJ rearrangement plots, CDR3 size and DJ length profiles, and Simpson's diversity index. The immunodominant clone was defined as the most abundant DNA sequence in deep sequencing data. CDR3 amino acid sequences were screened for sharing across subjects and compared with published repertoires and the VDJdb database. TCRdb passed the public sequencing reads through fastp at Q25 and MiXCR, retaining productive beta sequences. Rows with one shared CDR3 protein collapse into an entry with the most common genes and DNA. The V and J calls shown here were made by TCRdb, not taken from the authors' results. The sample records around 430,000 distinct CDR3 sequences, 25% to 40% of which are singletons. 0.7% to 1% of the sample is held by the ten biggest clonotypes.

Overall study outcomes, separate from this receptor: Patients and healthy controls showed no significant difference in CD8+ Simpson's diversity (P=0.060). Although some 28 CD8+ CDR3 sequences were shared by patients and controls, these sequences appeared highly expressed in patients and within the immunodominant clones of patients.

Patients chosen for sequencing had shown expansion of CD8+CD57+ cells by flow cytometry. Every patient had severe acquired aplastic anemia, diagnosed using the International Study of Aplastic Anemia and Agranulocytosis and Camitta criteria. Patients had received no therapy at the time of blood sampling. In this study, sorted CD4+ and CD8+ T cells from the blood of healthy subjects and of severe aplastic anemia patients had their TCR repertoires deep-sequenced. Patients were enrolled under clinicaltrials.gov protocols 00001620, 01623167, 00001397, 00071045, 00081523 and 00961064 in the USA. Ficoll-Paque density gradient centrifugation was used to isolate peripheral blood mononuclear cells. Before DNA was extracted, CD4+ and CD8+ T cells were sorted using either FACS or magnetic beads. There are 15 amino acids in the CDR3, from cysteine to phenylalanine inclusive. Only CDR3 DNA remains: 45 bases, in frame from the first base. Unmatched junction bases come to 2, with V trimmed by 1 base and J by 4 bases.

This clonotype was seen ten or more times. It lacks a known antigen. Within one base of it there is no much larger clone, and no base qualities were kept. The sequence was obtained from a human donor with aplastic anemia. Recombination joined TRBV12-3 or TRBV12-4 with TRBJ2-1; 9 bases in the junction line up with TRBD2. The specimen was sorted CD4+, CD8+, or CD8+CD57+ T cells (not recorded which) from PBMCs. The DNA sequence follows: TGTGCCAGCAGTTTAGGCGGGGGGGCATACAATGAGCAGTTCTTC. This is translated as CASSLGGGAYNEQFF.